The T cell receptor (beta chain) under discussion was sequenced for a study of response to subunit inactivated influenza vaccine listed by TCRdb under 2018. In terms of the full investigation: Deep quantitative T cell receptor repertoire profiling was used in the study to track responses to a trivalent subunit inactivated influenza vaccine.

Relative to germline, V is missing 1 base and J is missing 12 bases, with 12 bases of the junction outside any gene match. Reading the germline V gene (reference sequence) gives CDR1 SEHNR and CDR2 FQNEAQ. The CDR3 covers 17 residues, taking in both the cysteine and the phenylalanine. Only the CDR3 region is kept as DNA, spanning 51 bases read in frame from base 1. Library prep was done by RT-PCR. Sequencing was performed on an Illumina HiSeq 2500. TCRdb handled the public reads itself, with Q25 trimming in fastp and clone calling in MiXCR, and kept productive beta chains. All rows with the same CDR3 protein become a single entry with the most common DNA and genes. This sample comprises around 480,000 distinct CDR3 sequences, 11% of them detected only once. The ten top clones hold more than 10% of the sample. Read against the paper, the sample's time point label means: around 42 days after influenza vaccine administration.

Details on this clonotype: The antigen this receptor binds is unknown. Per-base qualities were not stored, and no clone one base away is much larger.

General findings and caveats noted by the study authors: The authors proposed that each seasonal influenza vaccination may bring in only a limited number of new T cells.

Sample: PBMCs from blood, taken 35 to 45 days after vaccination. The rearranged chain carries TRBV7-9 and TRBJ2-1; 13 bases in between match TRBD2. This TCR came from a man aged 50-60 years who received an inactivated influenza vaccine. Donor details come from another sample of the same person, matched by shared clones. Here the CDR3 is given as CASSLEGWTSGGRVQFF. The sequenced DNA is TGTGCCAGCAGCTTAGAGGGCTGGACTAGCGGGGGCAGGGTGCAGTTCTTC.